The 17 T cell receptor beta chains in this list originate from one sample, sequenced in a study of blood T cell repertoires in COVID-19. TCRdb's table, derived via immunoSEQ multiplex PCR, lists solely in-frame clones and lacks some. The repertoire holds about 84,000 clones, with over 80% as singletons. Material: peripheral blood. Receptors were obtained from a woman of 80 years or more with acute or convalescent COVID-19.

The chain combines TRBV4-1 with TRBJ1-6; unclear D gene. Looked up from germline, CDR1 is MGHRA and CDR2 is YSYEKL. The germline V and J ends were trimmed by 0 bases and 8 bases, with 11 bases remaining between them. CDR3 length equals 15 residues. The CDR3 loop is CASSQDVGIYSPLHF. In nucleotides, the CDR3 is TGCGCCAGCAGCCAAGATGTGGGCATCTATTCACCCCTCCACTTT.

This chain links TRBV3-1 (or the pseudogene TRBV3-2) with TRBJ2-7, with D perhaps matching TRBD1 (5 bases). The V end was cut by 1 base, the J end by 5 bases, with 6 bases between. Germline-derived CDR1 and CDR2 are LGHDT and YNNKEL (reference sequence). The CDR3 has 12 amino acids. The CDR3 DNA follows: TGTGCCAGCAGCCAAGTAGGGGACGAGCAGTACTTC. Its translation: CASSQVGDEQYF.

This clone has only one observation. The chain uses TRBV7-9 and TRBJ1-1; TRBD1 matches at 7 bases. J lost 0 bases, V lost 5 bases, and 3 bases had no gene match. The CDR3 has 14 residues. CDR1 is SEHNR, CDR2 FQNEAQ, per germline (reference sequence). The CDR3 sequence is CASSLGQMNTEAFF. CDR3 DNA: TGTGCCAGCAGCCTGGGACAGATGAACACTGAAGCTTTCTTT.

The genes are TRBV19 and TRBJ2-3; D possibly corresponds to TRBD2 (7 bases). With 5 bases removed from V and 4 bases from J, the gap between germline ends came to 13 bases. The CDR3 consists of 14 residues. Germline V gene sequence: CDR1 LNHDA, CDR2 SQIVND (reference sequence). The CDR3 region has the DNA TGTGCCAGTAGTCTTACAGGGAGGGCAGATACGCAGTATTTT. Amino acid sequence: CASSLTGRADTQYF.

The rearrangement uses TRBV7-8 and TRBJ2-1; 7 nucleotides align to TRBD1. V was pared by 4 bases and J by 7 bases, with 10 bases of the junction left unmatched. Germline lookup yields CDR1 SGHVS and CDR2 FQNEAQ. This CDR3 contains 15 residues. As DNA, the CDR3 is TGTGCCAGCAGCTCCGGGACAGATCCCTGGAATGAGCAGTTCTTC. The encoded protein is CASSSGTDPWNEQFF.

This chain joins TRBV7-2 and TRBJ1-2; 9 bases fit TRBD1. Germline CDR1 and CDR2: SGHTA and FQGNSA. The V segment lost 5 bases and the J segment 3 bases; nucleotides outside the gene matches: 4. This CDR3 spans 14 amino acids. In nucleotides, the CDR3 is TGTGCCAGCAGCCCAGGACAGGGGTACTATGGCTACACCTTC. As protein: CASSPGQGYYGYTF. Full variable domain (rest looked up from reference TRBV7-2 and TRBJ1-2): GAGVSQSPSNKVTEKGKDVELRCDPISGHTALYWYRQSLGQGLEFLIYFQGNSAPDKSGLPSDRFSAERTGGSVSTLTIQRTQQEDSAVYLCASSPGQGYYGYTFGSGTRLTVV.

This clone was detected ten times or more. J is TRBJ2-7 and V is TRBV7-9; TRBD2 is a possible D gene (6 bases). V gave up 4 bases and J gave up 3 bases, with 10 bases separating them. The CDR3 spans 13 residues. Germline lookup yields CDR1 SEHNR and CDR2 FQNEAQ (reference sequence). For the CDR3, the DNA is TGTGCCAGCAGCTCCGGACTATTCTACGAGCAGTACTTC. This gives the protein CASSSGLFYEQYF.

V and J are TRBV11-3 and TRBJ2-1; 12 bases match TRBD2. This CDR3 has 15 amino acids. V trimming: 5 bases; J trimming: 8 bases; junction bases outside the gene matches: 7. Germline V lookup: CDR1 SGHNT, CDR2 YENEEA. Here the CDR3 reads CASSPRLAGVDEQFF. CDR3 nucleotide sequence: TGTGCCAGCAGCCCGCGACTAGCGGGAGTCGATGAGCAGTTCTTC.

The CDR3 reads CASSLVIRGTDTQYF. CDR3 sequence (DNA): TGCGCCAGCAGCTTGGTTATTAGGGGAACAGATACGCAGTATTTT. V and J are TRBV5-1 and TRBJ2-3; a possible D gene is TRBD1 (5 bases). Germline CDR1 reads SGHRS; CDR2 reads YFSETQ. V lost 0 bases and J lost 3, with 11 bases in between. CDR3 length: 15 amino acids.

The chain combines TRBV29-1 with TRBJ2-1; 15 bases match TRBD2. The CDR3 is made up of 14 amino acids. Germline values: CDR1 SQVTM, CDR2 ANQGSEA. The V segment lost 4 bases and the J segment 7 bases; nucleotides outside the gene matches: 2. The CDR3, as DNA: TGCAGCGTTGTGGGGACTAGCGGGGGGAATGAGCAGTTCTTC. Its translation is CSVVGTSGGNEQFF.

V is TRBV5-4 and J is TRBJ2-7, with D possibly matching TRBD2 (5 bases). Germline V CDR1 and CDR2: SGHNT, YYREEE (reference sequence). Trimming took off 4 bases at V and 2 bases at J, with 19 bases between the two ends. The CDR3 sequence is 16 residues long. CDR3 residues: CASSNGLQIIPYEQYF. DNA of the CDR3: TGTGCCAGCAGCAACGGACTCCAGATTATCCCCTACGAGCAGTACTTC. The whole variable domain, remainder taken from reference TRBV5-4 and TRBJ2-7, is ETGVTQSPTHLIKTRGQQVTLRCSSQSGHNTVSWYQQALGQGPQFIFQYYREEENGRGNFPPRFSGLQFPNYSSELNVNALELDDSALYLCASSNGLQIIPYEQYFGPGTRLTVT.

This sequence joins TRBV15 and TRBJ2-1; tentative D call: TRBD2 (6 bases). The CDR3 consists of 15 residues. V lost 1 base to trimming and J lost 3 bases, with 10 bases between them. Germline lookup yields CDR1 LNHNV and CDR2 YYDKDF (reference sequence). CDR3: CATSRGPRDYNEQFF. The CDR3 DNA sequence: TGTGCCACCAGCAGAGGCCCGCGGGACTACAATGAGCAGTTCTTC.

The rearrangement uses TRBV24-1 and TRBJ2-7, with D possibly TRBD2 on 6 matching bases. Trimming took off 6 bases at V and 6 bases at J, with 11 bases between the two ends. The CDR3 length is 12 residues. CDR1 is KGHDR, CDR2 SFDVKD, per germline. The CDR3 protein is CATSLEGSEQYF. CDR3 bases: TGTGCCACCAGTTTGGAGGGATCCGAGCAGTACTTC.

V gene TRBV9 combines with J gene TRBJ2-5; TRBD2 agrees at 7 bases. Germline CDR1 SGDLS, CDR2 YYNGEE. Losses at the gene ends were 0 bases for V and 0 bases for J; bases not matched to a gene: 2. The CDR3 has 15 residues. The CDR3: CASSVGAGNQETQYF. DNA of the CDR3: TGTGCCAGCAGCGTAGGAGCGGGGAACCAAGAGACCCAGTACTTC. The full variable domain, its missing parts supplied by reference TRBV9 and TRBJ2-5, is DSGVTQTPKHLITATGQRVTLRCSPRSGDLSVYWYQQSLDQGLQFLIQYYNGEERAKGNILERFSAQQFPDLHSELNLSSLELGDSALYFCASSVGAGNQETQYFGPGTRLLVL.

The CDR3 protein is CASSPAGTNTGELFF. The CDR3 bases are TGTGCCAGCAGTCCGGCGGGAACCAACACCGGGGAGCTGTTTTTT. The chain recombines TRBV6-6 with TRBJ2-2; D perhaps matches TRBD2 (6 bases). The CDR3 totals 15 residues. Germline CDR1 and CDR2: MNHNY and SVGAGI (reference sequence). Trimming took 5 bases from V and 2 from J, leaving 12 bases between them.

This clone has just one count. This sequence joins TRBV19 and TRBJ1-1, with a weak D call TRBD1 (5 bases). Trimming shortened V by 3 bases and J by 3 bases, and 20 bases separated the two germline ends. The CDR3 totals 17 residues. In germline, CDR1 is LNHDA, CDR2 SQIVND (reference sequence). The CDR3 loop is CASSIPPGRGGYTEAFF. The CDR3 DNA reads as TGTGCCAGTAGTATCCCGCCCGGGAGGGGCGGTTACACTGAAGCTTTCTTT.

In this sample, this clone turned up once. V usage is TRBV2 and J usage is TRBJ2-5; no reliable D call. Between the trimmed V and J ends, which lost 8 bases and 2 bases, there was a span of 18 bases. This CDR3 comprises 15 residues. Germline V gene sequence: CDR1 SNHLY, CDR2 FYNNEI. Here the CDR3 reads CASSSMGQKQETQYF. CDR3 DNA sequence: TGTGCCAGCTCCAGCATGGGCCAGAAACAAGAGACCCAGTACTTC.